This entry concerns a single T cell receptor (beta chain). No antigen is known for it. The sample is drawn from a study of CD8+CD57+ T cells in acquired aplastic anemia. Across the study: DNA per sorted CD4+ or CD8+ sample ranged about 0.2 to 30 ug, averaging about 3.4 ug.

V lost 5 bases to trimming and J lost 4 bases, with 12 bases between them. The length of the CDR3 is 13 residues. Profiles of TCR beta VDJ and CDR3 were generated from a genomic DNA template. MiXCR, run by TCRdb on the reads, gives a single entry per CDR3 protein. The top ten clones hold roughly 64% of a sample with 200,000 to 250,000 distinct CDR3 sequences, about 62% of them seen once. Notes on the study in general: Shared by patients and controls, 25 to 30 CD8+ CDR3s were abundant in patients.

Before being chosen for sequencing, patients had shown CD8+CD57+ cell expansion by flow cytometry. Sequencing was performed on sorted CD4+, CD8+, or CD8+CD57+ T cells (not recorded which) from PBMCs. The clonotype originates from a human donor with aplastic anemia. The chain has TRBV12-3 or TRBV12-4 and TRBJ2-7; a possible D gene is TRBD2 (6 bases). The CDR3 sequence is CASSPGTLYEQYF. The CDR3, as DNA: TGTGCCAGCAGTCCCGGGACTTTATACGAGCAGTACTTC.